This passage covers 20 T cell receptor beta chains from one sample sequenced in a study of lymphopenia after photon versus proton radiotherapy. Using immunoSEQ multiplex PCR, the repertoire was profiled, and TCRdb retains in-frame clones only, with some absent. The profile covers 20,000 to 25,000 clones, with approximately 91% appearing a single time and around 9% taken by the ten largest. The source was peripheral blood, collected from a patient treated with proton-based radiotherapy. The receptor source for this set is a woman aged 70-85 years with pancreatic cancer. Some clones in this sample may be carry-over from other donors' samples.

This clone was detected a few times. The chain combines TRBV6-4 with TRBJ2-1; 8 positions match TRBD2. The J segment lost 16 bases and the V segment lost 1 base, leaving 9 bases of the junction unmatched. This CDR3 contains 13 residues. Germline CDR1 MRHNA, CDR2 SNTAGT. The CDR3 region is CASSDLSAGVQFF. The CDR3 nucleotides read TGTGCCAGCAGTGACTTATCAGCGGGAGTGCAATTCTTC.

This chain joins TRBV19 and TRBJ1-5; D not certain. Trimming shortened V by 5 bases and J by 4 bases, and 9 bases separated the two germline ends. Germline V gene data show CDR1 as LNHDA and CDR2 as SQIVND (reference sequence). The CDR3 covers 13 residues. This chain's CDR3 is CASSPKDNQPQHF. The CDR3 nucleotides are TGTGCCAGTAGTCCCAAGGATAATCAGCCCCAGCATTTT.

The genes are TRBV6-5 and TRBJ2-1; no reliable D call. With 6 bases removed from V and 7 bases from J, the gap between germline ends came to 7 bases. Germline V gene sequence: CDR1 MNHEY, CDR2 SVGAGI. The CDR3 contains 11 residues. The DNA of the CDR3 is TGTGCCAGCAGGGTAAAAAATGAGCAGTTCTTC. Translation gives CASRVKNEQFF.

The chain links TRBV19 to TRBJ2-1; TRBD2 might be the D (6 bases). V lost 3 bases to trimming and J lost 0 bases, with 12 bases between them. Germline loops: CDR1 LNHDA, CDR2 SQIVND (reference sequence). The CDR3 loop spans 16 amino acids. The CDR3, as DNA: TGTGCCAGTAGTATGGGGGGTTGGAGCTCCTACAATGAGCAGTTCTTC. Translation: CASSMGGWSSYNEQFF.

The V gene is TRBV6-1, the J gene TRBJ2-1, with TRBD2 identical over 7 bases. Germline V lookup: CDR1 MNHNS, CDR2 SASEGT. Trimming took 6 bases from V and 5 from J; bases not matched to a gene: 10. The CDR3 consists of 15 residues. The chain's CDR3 is CASRRRPSGNNEQFF. The DNA for the CDR3 is TGTGCCAGCAGACGGAGGCCTAGCGGAAACAATGAGCAGTTCTTC.

The chain employs TRBV30 and TRBJ1-5; the match to TRBD1 covers 10 bases. Looked up from germline, CDR1 is GTSNPN and CDR2 is SVGIG (reference sequence). J gave up 2 bases and V 3 bases, and 7 bases lay outside the gene matches. The CDR3 loop spans 16 amino acids. For the CDR3, the DNA is TGTGCCTGGAGCGCACGACAGGGGGCCGGCAATCAGCCCCAGCATTTT. Its translation is CAWSARQGAGNQPQHF.

The chain has TRBV9 and TRBJ2-3; TRBD1 agrees at 7 bases. The CDR3 extends over 16 amino acids. Germline V gene sequence: CDR1 SGDLS, CDR2 YYNGEE. V lost 7 bases to trimming and J lost 2 bases; unmatched junction nucleotides: 13. This chain's CDR3 is CASPATGQRDTDTQYF. The CDR3 DNA is TGTGCCAGCCCCGCGACAGGGCAAAGAGACACAGATACGCAGTATTTT.

The rearrangement joins TRBV4-1 to TRBJ1-1; the D gene is possibly TRBD1 (5 bases). Trimming took off 6 bases at V and 2 bases at J, with 7 bases between the two ends. The CDR3 has 12 amino acids. Per germline, CDR1 MGHRA and CDR2 YSYEKL. The CDR3 bases are TGCGCCAGCAGGACAGTTAACACTGAAGCTTTCTTT. Protein product: CASRTVNTEAFF.

The rearrangement joins TRBV29-1 to TRBJ1-5; possible D gene TRBD1, 5 bases. CDR1 SQVTM and CDR2 ANQGSEA come from the germline V gene. Trimming removed 6 bases from V and 5 bases from J, with 8 bases in between. The CDR3 sequence is 11 residues long. CDR3 bases: TGCAGCGTGGGGGGGGATCAGCCCCAGCATTTT. Translated: CSVGGDQPQHF.

This chain connects TRBV30 to TRBJ1-2, with 8 bases that match TRBD1. Germline V gene sequence: CDR1 GTSNPN, CDR2 SVGIG (reference sequence). The CDR3 has 13 amino acids. V was clipped by 4 bases and J by 6 bases; unmatched bases: 7. This CDR3 reads CAWTYGQGNGYTF. CDR3 bases: TGTGCCTGGACTTACGGACAGGGCAATGGCTACACCTTC.

The chain's CDR3 is CASSSSGRFYEQYF. The CDR3 DNA is TGTGCCAGTAGTAGTAGCGGGAGGTTTTACGAGCAGTACTTC. This chain connects TRBV19 to TRBJ2-7; TRBD2 agrees at 10 bases. The germline V gene has CDR1 LNHDA and CDR2 SQIVND (reference sequence). This CDR3 spans 14 amino acids. With V trimmed by 4 bases and J by 4 bases, 4 bases remained unmatched.

This clone appeared once. The chain joins TRBV27 to TRBJ2-4, with D perhaps matching TRBD1 (5 bases). Germline assignment: CDR1 MNHEY and CDR2 SMNVEV (reference sequence). The CDR3 contains 15 residues. The germline V and J ends were trimmed by 5 bases and 2 bases, with 13 bases remaining between them. CDR3 loop: CASSRGGPTKNIQYF. For the CDR3, the DNA is TGTGCCAGCAGTAGGGGTGGACCGACCAAAAACATTCAGTACTTC.

This clone appeared a single time. CDR3 amino acids: CARLAEGADTQYF. CDR3 DNA: TGTGCCAGACTAGCGGAGGGGGCGGATACGCAGTATTTT. The rearrangement joins TRBV21-1 to TRBJ2-3; TRBD2 is the table's D call, not checked against the DNA. TRBV21-1 is deemed a pseudogene. There are 13 residues in the CDR3.

This chain links TRBV28 with TRBJ2-5; 7 bases line up with TRBD1. V was clipped by 5 bases and J by 4 bases; unmatched bases: 1. Germline V gene lookup returns CDR1 MDHEN and CDR2 SYDVKM. This CDR3 has 12 residues. CDR3 loop: CASSGQVETQYF. CDR3 DNA sequence: TGTGCCAGCAGTGGACAGGTAGAGACCCAGTACTTC.

This chain joins TRBV30 and TRBJ1-2; TRBD1 matches 9 bases. V lost 2 bases and J lost 1; bases outside the gene matches: 5. Germline lookup yields CDR1 GTSNPN and CDR2 SVGIG (reference sequence). This CDR3 comprises 15 residues. The CDR3 spells CAWSTKGQGNYGYTF. The DNA for the CDR3 is TGTGCCTGGAGTACTAAGGGACAGGGTAACTATGGCTACACCTTC. The full variable domain, its missing parts supplied by reference TRBV30 and TRBJ1-2, is SQTIHQWPATLVQPVGSPLSLECTVEGTSNPNLYWYRQAAGRGLQLLFYSVGIGQISSEVPQNLSASRPQDRQFILSSKKLLLSDSGFYLCAWSTKGQGNYGYTFGSGTRLTVV.

The CDR3 coding sequence is TGCAGCGTCGCTACTGACGACGAGCAGTACTTC. It specifies CSVATDDEQYF. The chain uses TRBV29-1 and TRBJ2-7; D is undetermined. Germline values: CDR1 SQVTM, CDR2 ANQGSEA. The CDR3 spans 11 residues. V dropped 6 bases and J dropped 5 bases, with 11 bases sitting between them.

DNA of the CDR3: TGTGCCAGCAGCTTAGCTGGGCTAGCGGTAAATGAGCAGTTCTTC. Translated: CASSLAGLAVNEQFF. The gene calls are TRBV7-2 and TRBJ2-1; 7 nucleotides agree with TRBD2. Germline V gene lookup returns CDR1 SGHTA and CDR2 FQGNSA. The CDR3 runs 15 residues. V lost 0 bases and J lost 7; bases outside the gene matches: 6.

The chain couples TRBV28 to TRBJ1-4; weak D call: TRBD1 (5 bases). With 5 bases removed from V and 7 bases from J, the gap between germline ends came to 20 bases. The germline V gene encodes CDR1 MDHEN and CDR2 SYDVKM. There are 16 residues in the CDR3. In DNA form, the CDR3 reads TGTGCCAGCAGTCTACCTGGCGGGGGGGAGGGTGAAAAACTGTTTTTT. Amino acids: CASSLPGGGEGEKLFF.

The chain links TRBV9 to TRBJ2-1, with 11 bases lining up with TRBD1. V dropped 0 bases and J dropped 4; count of bases not matched to a gene: 3. This CDR3 is built from 16 residues. Looked up from germline, CDR1 is SGDLS and CDR2 is YYNGEE. The CDR3 sequence is CASSVVGQGVYNEQFF. CDR3 nucleotide sequence: TGTGCCAGCAGCGTAGTGGGACAGGGGGTATACAATGAGCAGTTCTTC.

V and J are TRBV7-9 and TRBJ1-1; the match to TRBD1 covers 9 bases. CDR3 length: 14 residues. Germline values: CDR1 SEHNR, CDR2 FQNEAQ (reference sequence). The V segment lost 5 bases and the J segment 4 bases; nucleotides outside the gene matches: 5. CDR3 residues: CASSKQGASTEAFF. As DNA, the CDR3 is TGTGCCAGCAGCAAACAGGGGGCATCCACTGAAGCTTTCTTT.